The present T cell receptor (beta chain) was sequenced within a study of post-analysis software for immune sequencing data. Looking at the study overall: Included among the disease courses, which were recorded for the cohort, were relapsing-remitting, secondary progressive and progressive-relapsing multiple sclerosis.

Findings of the study overall: Included in a set of five TRBV segments more frequent in patients than controls were TRBV5-6, TRBV5-1 and TRBV20-1. For normalized Chao1 diversity, multiple sclerosis patients scored significantly lower than controls did. Those samples that were prepared in the same batch co-clustered strongly by F measure.

The germline gives CDR1 SGDLS, CDR2 YYNGEE. The ends were cut back, 4 bases at V and 1 base at J, with 7 bases in the middle. The CDR3 loop spans 13 amino acids. Worth noting for this clonotype: As yet, its antigen is unknown.

cDNA libraries of TCR beta carried unique molecular identifiers. One entry per CDR3 protein results from TCRdb running MiXCR on the PCR reads. The data contain fewer than 900,000 distinct CDR3 sequences, more than 45% of them singletons. The TCR comes from a girl aged 5 to 17 with multiple sclerosis. Sequenced material: blood. The V call is TRBV9, the J call TRBJ2-3; D unresolved. The CDR3 region has the DNA TGTGCCAGCAGCTGGGTAGGCACAGATACGCAGTATTTT. This encodes CASSWVGTDTQYF.